This TCR beta chain was captured in a study of OX40 agonist ivuxolimab in advanced cancers. Across the study: The dose of intravenous ivuxolimab that patients received every 2 weeks ranged from 0.01 to 10 mg/kg.

TCRdb keeps only in-frame clones here, not all; method: immunoSEQ multiplex PCR. The top ten clones hold roughly 22% of a sample with about 14,000 clones, 93% of them seen once. Study-wide results and caveats: In a subset of nonresponders, normalized T-cell clonal expansion was also low.

Looked up from germline, CDR1 is SGHAT and CDR2 is FQNNGV. The CDR3 runs to 11 residues. The trim removed 6 bases at V and 9 bases at J, leaving 3 bases unmatched. Of note for this clone: What it recognizes is unknown.

The J gene is TRBJ2-7, the V gene TRBV11-2; 9 nucleotides agree with TRBD2. Sample: CD4+ or CD8+ T cells sorted from blood, taken in a trial of the OX40 agonist ivuxolimab. The source of this sequence is an adult with an advanced solid tumor such as melanoma, head and neck, liver or kidney cancer. In nucleotides, the CDR3 is TGTGCCAGCAGTCTGCGGGAGGGGCAGTACTTC. Its protein is CASSLREGQYF.